Reported below is one T cell receptor beta chain. As yet, its antigen is unknown. The sample originates from a study of T cells expressing NK-cell markers. Study details: Seropositivity for HCMV was found in seven of the eight sequenced donors, with one seronegative. Regarding the study as a whole: Among four donors, these clonotypes also ranked first in the CD3+CD56-NKG2C+ fraction.

CDR1 is MNHEY, CDR2 SVGEGT, per germline. CDR3 size: 15 residues. No DNA is given; TCRdb re-called the 5' RACE reads and lists each CDR3 protein once. This table holds 200,000 to 300,000 distinct CDR3 sequences. This receptor was taken from a man younger than 35 in good health. The sample comprised blood T cells: a sorted CD56 or NKG2C T cell subset, CD4+ or CD8+ T cells, or bulk PBMC T cells (not recorded which). This chain joins TRBV6-2 or TRBV6-3 and TRBJ2-7; there is no DNA to check the TCRdb D call of TRBD1. The CDR3 here is CASILAPDPLYEQYF.